One and the same sample provided the 10 T cell receptor beta chains below, sequenced in a study of T-cell reconstitution after alpha-beta-depleted transplantation in children (dated by TCRdb to the mid-2010s). Library prep was done by PCR. Data came from an Illumina HiSeq 2500. To normalize quantification of the TCRbeta repertoire, the TCR libraries were built with molecular barcoding that relied on unique molecular identifiers. TCRdb trimmed public reads at Q25 via fastp, called clones via MiXCR and kept in-frame beta chains. Rows with a matching CDR3 protein are joined into one entry that keeps the most common DNA and genes. Here the sample has 800,000 to 1,000,000 distinct CDR3 sequences; around 30% occur a single time. The ten largest clones take up roughly 30% of the sample. The intended sense of this specimen's treatment or condition label: allogeneic hematopoietic cell transplantation with graft depleted of TCRalphabeta T cells and CD19 B cells.

Sample: PBMCs, mostly from graft donor cells, taken 360 days after TCRalphabeta/CD19-depleted stem cell transplant. These receptors all come from a boy in the first two years of life who had a stem cell transplant for SCID, so the T cells may come from the graft donor.

The chain carries TRBV29-1 and TRBJ2-7, with 7 bases aligning to TRBD2. CDR3 length: 12 residues. The V and J ends lost 6 bases and 3 bases, in that order; junction bases with no gene match: 5. Germline V gene sequence: CDR1 SQVTM, CDR2 ANQGSEA. This CDR3 reads CSVGGTLYEQYF. The CDR3 DNA sequence: TGCAGCGTGGGGGGGACTCTCTACGAGCAGTACTTC.

A few counts support this clonotype. V and J are TRBV11-2 and TRBJ2-3; possible D gene TRBD1, 5 bases. V lost 2 bases to trimming and J lost 5 bases, with 11 bases between them. The CDR3 sequence is 14 residues long. CDR1 is SGHAT and CDR2 is FQNNGV in the germline V gene. The CDR3 loop reads CASSLTRRGDTQYF. The DNA for the CDR3 is TGTGCCAGCAGCTTAACTCGTAGGGGAGATACGCAGTATTTT.

The chain employs TRBV12-3 or TRBV12-4 and TRBJ2-5; possibly TRBD1 for D (7 bases). Trimming cost V 6 bases and J 5 bases, with 16 bases left between them. This CDR3 region has 14 residues. The CDR3 loop is CASSAGQKWETQYF. CDR3 nucleotide sequence: TGTGCCAGCAGCGCGGGACAGAAGTGGGAGACCCAGTACTTC.

J is TRBJ2-7 and V is TRBV5-1; 8 bases line up with TRBD1. Looked up from germline, CDR1 is SGHRS and CDR2 is YFSETQ. J lost 4 bases, V lost 1 base, and 7 bases had no gene match. The CDR3 covers 15 residues. CDR3 sequence: CASSLRAGGQYEQYF. The CDR3 DNA is TGCGCCAGCAGCTTGCGGGCAGGGGGCCAGTACGAGCAGTACTTC. Variable domain in full (rest from reference TRBV5-1 and TRBJ2-7): KAGVTQTPRYLIKTRGQQVTLSCSPISGHRSVSWYQQTPGQGLQFLFEYFSETQRNKGNFPGRFSGRQFSNSRSEMNVSTLELGDSALYLCASSLRAGGQYEQYFGPGTRLTVT.

This clonotype was recorded a few times. V and J are TRBV20-1 and TRBJ1-2, with a weak D call TRBD1 (6 bases). Trimming pared 6 bases from V and 5 bases from J, leaving 16 bases between. CDR1 is DFQATT and CDR2 is SNEGSKA in the germline V gene (reference sequence). This CDR3 is 13 amino acids long. In DNA, the CDR3 is TGCAGTGCCACTGGAGGGGGGCCTTATGGCTACACCTTC. Its protein product is CSATGGGPYGYTF.

The chain recombines TRBV9 with TRBJ2-3, with 15 bases identical to TRBD2. With V trimmed by 4 bases and J by 5 bases, 5 bases remained unmatched. In germline, CDR1 is SGDLS, CDR2 YYNGEE. There are 16 residues in the CDR3. Written as DNA, the CDR3 is TGTGCCAGCAGCAACGGACTAGCGGGGGGGTTAGATACGCAGTATTTT. It encodes CASSNGLAGGLDTQYF.

This chain connects TRBV5-1 to TRBJ2-1, with 9 bases fitting TRBD1. Germline V gene data show CDR1 as SGHRS and CDR2 as YFSETQ. The CDR3 length is 15 residues. The J segment lost 5 bases and the V segment lost 4 bases, leaving 7 bases of the junction unmatched. In DNA, the CDR3 is TGCGCCAGCAGCATACGGACAGGGGACGACAATGAGCAGTTCTTC. The encoded protein is CASSIRTGDDNEQFF. Full variable domain (rest looked up from reference TRBV5-1 and TRBJ2-1): KAGVTQTPRYLIKTRGQQVTLSCSPISGHRSVSWYQQTPGQGLQFLFEYFSETQRNKGNFPGRFSGRQFSNSRSEMNVSTLELGDSALYLCASSIRTGDDNEQFFGPGTRLTVL.

This clonotype was counted between two and nine times. This sequence joins TRBV6-1 and TRBJ1-2, with D uncertain. CDR3 length: 12 amino acids. V lost 0 bases and J 6 bases, leaving 5 bases between the germline ends. Germline V gene lookup returns CDR1 MNHNS and CDR2 SASEGT. The CDR3 region has the DNA TGTGCCAGCAGTGAAGCTTGGGATGGCTACACCTTC. Amino acids: CASSEAWDGYTF.

A few counts support this clonotype. The genes are TRBV20-1 and TRBJ1-2, with D hard to call. V was clipped by 0 bases and J by 3 bases, with 14 bases between them. The CDR3 length is 15 residues. CDR1 DFQATT and CDR2 SNEGSKA come from the germline V gene (reference sequence). The CDR3 loop is CSARDSIQDHYGYTF. As DNA, the CDR3 is TGCAGTGCTAGAGATTCGATCCAAGACCACTATGGCTACACCTTC.

This clonotype has only a few counts. This sequence joins TRBV5-1 and TRBJ1-2; the D is unclear. The V end was cut by 0 bases, the J end by 5 bases, with 11 bases between. CDR3 length equals 14 residues. Germline CDR1 SGHRS, CDR2 YFSETQ. The CDR3 is CASSLVTAGYGYTF. The DNA of the CDR3 is TGCGCCAGCAGCTTGGTAACAGCAGGTTATGGCTACACCTTC. The entire variable domain, with the rest obtained from reference TRBV5-1 and TRBJ1-2, is as follows: KAGVTQTPRYLIKTRGQQVTLSCSPISGHRSVSWYQQTPGQGLQFLFEYFSETQRNKGNFPGRFSGRQFSNSRSEMNVSTLELGDSALYLCASSLVTAGYGYTFGSGTRLTVV.